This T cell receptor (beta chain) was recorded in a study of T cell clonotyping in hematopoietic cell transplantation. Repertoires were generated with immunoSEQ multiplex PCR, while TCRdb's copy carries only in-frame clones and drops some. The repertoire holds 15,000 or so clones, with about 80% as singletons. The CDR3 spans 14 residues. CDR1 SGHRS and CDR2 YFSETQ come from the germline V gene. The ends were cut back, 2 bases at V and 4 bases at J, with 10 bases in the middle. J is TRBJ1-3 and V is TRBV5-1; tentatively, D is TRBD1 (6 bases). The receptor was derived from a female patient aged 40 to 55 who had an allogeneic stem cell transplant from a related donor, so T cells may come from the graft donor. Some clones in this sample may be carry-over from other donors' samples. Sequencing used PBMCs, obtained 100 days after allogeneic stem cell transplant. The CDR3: CASSFTGQGNTIYF. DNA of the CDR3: TGCGCCAGCAGCTTCACCGGACAGGGAAACACCATATATTTT. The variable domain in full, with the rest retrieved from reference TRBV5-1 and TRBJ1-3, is KAGVTQTPRYLIKTRGQQVTLSCSPISGHRSVSWYQQTPGQGLQFLFEYFSETQRNKGNFPGRFSGRQFSNSRSEMNVSTLELGDSALYLCASSFTGQGNTIYFGEGSWLTVV.